The 28 T cell receptor beta chains below all came from one sample that was sequenced in a study of T cell responses to AZD1222 COVID-19 vaccine. Using immunoSEQ multiplex PCR, the repertoire was profiled, and TCRdb retains in-frame clones only, with some absent. The sample lists about 84,000 clones, around 85% occurring once. Sample: peripheral blood, taken 28 days after the second AZD1222 dose. These receptors originate from an adult who received the AZD1222 COVID-19 vaccine.

The V call is TRBV5-5, the J call TRBJ1-3; D gene uncertain. From germline, CDR1 is SGHKS and CDR2 YYEKEE (reference sequence). Deletions cut 4 bases from V and 0 bases from J, with 14 bases between. CDR3 length equals 16 residues. The CDR3 loop is CASSPGGQASGNTIYF. CDR3 bases: TGTGCCAGCAGCCCCGGAGGGCAGGCCTCTGGAAACACCATATATTTT.

This chain connects TRBV25-1 to TRBJ2-1, with a possible D match to TRBD1 (6 bases). CDR1 and CDR2 from the germline V gene are MGHDK and SYGVNS. Trimming took 3 bases from V and 2 from J, leaving 17 bases between them. There are 17 residues in the CDR3. CDR3 residues: CASSDSRTARPYNEQFF. CDR3 bases: TGTGCCAGCAGTGATTCCCGGACAGCAAGACCCTACAATGAGCAGTTCTTC.

The chain links TRBV11-3 to TRBJ1-1; a weak D match, TRBD1 (6 bases). CDR1 and CDR2 from the germline V gene are SGHNT and YENEEA. The CDR3 runs to 13 residues. V was pared by 4 bases and J by 4 bases, with 10 bases between. The CDR3, as DNA: TGTGCCAGCAGCTCTACACAGGGCACTGAAGCTTTCTTT. As protein: CASSSTQGTEAFF.

This sequence joins TRBV19 and TRBJ1-1, with 9 bases lining up with TRBD1. J lost 5 bases, V lost 6 bases, and 4 bases had no gene match. Germline loops: CDR1 LNHDA, CDR2 SQIVND (reference sequence). CDR3 length: 13 residues. As DNA, the CDR3 is TGTGCCAGTAGAAAGGACAGGGGAACTGAAGCTTTCTTT. This translates into CASRKDRGTEAFF.

The chain combines TRBV5-5 with TRBJ1-6, with D hard to call. This CDR3 is 15 amino acids long. Germline V gene lookup returns CDR1 SGHKS and CDR2 YYEKEE (reference sequence). V shed 1 base and J shed 5 bases, with 10 bases lying between them. CDR3: CASSLSRGDNSPLHF. The DNA for the CDR3 is TGTGCCAGCAGCTTGTCTCGGGGAGATAATTCACCCCTCCACTTT.

The chain employs TRBV10-3 and TRBJ2-7, with 7 bases lining up with TRBD1. From germline, CDR1 is ENHRY and CDR2 SYGVKD. The CDR3 has 15 amino acids. J lost 5 bases, V lost 4 bases, and 11 bases had no gene match. The CDR3 sequence: CAISVGQGVYDEQYF. DNA for the CDR3: TGTGCCATCAGTGTTGGGCAGGGGGTATATGACGAGCAGTACTTC.

The rearrangement uses TRBV11-2 and TRBJ2-2; tentatively, D is TRBD1 (6 bases). CDR1 and CDR2 from the germline V gene are SGHAT and FQNNGV. Deletions cut 2 bases from V and 4 bases from J, with 14 bases between. This CDR3 spans 16 amino acids. CDR3 sequence reads: CASSLPQGPLTGELFF. CDR3 sequence (DNA): TGTGCCAGCAGCTTACCCCAGGGGCCCCTCACCGGGGAGCTGTTTTTT. The full variable domain, completed using reference TRBV11-2 and TRBJ2-2, is EAGVAQSPRYKIIEKRQSVAFWCNPISGHATLYWYQQILGQGPKLLIQFQNNGVVDDSQLPKDRFSAERLKGVDSTLKIQPAKLEDSAVYLCASSLPQGPLTGELFFGEGSRLTVL.

CDR3 amino acids: CSASSNDYNEQFF. The CDR3, as DNA: TGCAGTGCTAGTAGTAACGACTACAATGAGCAGTTCTTC. This chain joins TRBV20-1 and TRBJ2-1; no clear D. The CDR3 is 13 amino acids. V gave up 3 bases and J gave up 3 bases, with 9 bases separating them. Germline V gives CDR1 DFQATT, CDR2 SNEGSKA (reference sequence).

This clone was found a few times. The CDR3: CASSRQGGEKLFF. CDR3 DNA sequence: TGTGCCAGCAGTCGACAGGGAGGCGAAAAACTGTTTTTT. The V and J genes are TRBV6-5 and TRBJ1-4; TRBD1 aligns across 7 bases. Germline loops: CDR1 MNHEY, CDR2 SVGAGI. The CDR3 is made up of 13 amino acids. The J segment lost 8 bases and the V segment lost 5 bases, leaving 5 bases of the junction unmatched.

The chain couples TRBV6-2 or TRBV6-3 to TRBJ2-1, with 10 bases that match TRBD1. There are 18 residues in the CDR3. The ends lost 0 bases at V and 1 base at J; junction bases unmatched: 6. Germline assignment: CDR1 MNHEY and CDR2 SVGEGT. Here the CDR3 reads CASSYSSGTGVSYNEQFF. The CDR3 DNA follows: TGTGCCAGCAGTTACTCGTCGGGGACAGGGGTGTCCTACAATGAGCAGTTCTTC.

The V call is TRBV28, the J call TRBJ2-3, with D unclear. Per germline, CDR1 MDHEN and CDR2 SYDVKM. There are 15 residues in the CDR3. Trimming removed 3 bases at V and 0 bases at J, with 10 bases between. CDR3 nucleotide sequence: TGTGCCAGCAGTTTTAAGGACCCTAGCACAGATACGCAGTATTTT. It is translated as CASSFKDPSTDTQYF.

This clone has just a few counts. This is likely an artifact of a read error, given a far larger clone one base away. The gene calls are TRBV4-1 and TRBJ2-5; a weak D match, TRBD1 (6 bases). Germline lookup yields CDR1 MGHRA and CDR2 YSYEKL. The CDR3 covers 16 residues. CDR3 DNA sequence: TGCGCCACCAGCCCACTACTGGACAGTAACCAAGAGACCCAGTACTTC. Amino acids: CATSPLLDSNQETQYF.

The chain recombines TRBV10-3 with TRBJ2-5; D remains ambiguous. The CDR3 consists of 14 residues. Per the germline V gene, CDR1 is ENHRY and CDR2 is SYGVKD. Trimming shortened V by 10 bases and J by 4 bases, and 19 bases separated the two germline ends. Written as DNA, the CDR3 is TGTGCCACTCGTCCCGACTTACCCCCAGAGACCCAGTACTTC. It specifies CATRPDLPPETQYF.

The chain is built from TRBV9 and TRBJ2-5; D may match TRBD1 or TRBD2 (6 bases each). Germline V gene sequence: CDR1 SGDLS, CDR2 YYNGEE. There are 14 residues in the CDR3. V gave up 0 bases and J gave up 7 bases, with 13 bases separating them. The CDR3 sequence is CASSVGAQGGTQYF. CDR3 sequence (DNA): TGTGCCAGCAGCGTAGGGGCACAGGGAGGGACCCAGTACTTC.

V gene TRBV12-3 or TRBV12-4 combines with J gene TRBJ2-7; D is perhaps TRBD2 (5 bases). This CDR3 comprises 13 residues. V lost 6 bases and J 4 bases, leaving 13 bases between the germline ends. CDR3 sequence: CASSLEREYEQYF. DNA of the CDR3: TGTGCCAGCAGCCTCGAGAGGGAGTACGAGCAGTACTTC.

The table lists this clone with a count of one. The gene calls are TRBV2 and TRBJ1-2; tentatively, D is TRBD1 (6 bases). Between the trimmed V and J ends, which lost 6 bases and 4 bases, there was a span of 12 bases. Germline lookup yields CDR1 SNHLY and CDR2 FYNNEI. The CDR3 loop spans 13 amino acids. The CDR3 DNA is TGTGCCAGCAGGGGACCCAGGGGCTATGGCTACACCTTC. This translates into CASRGPRGYGYTF.

The chain links TRBV5-1 to TRBJ1-4; D is uncertain. The CDR3 loop spans 15 amino acids. CDR1 is SGHRS, CDR2 YFSETQ, per germline. V was trimmed by 0 bases and J by 4 bases, leaving 10 bases between them. Written as DNA, the CDR3 is TGCGCCAGCAGCTTGGAAGGGTTGGGTAATGAAAAACTGTTTTTT. It is translated as CASSLEGLGNEKLFF.

This clone has a count of ten or more. The J gene is TRBJ1-3, the V gene TRBV11-2; maybe TRBD1 (5 bases). Germline assignment: CDR1 SGHAT and CDR2 FQNNGV. The CDR3 has 16 residues. The germline V and J ends were trimmed by 4 bases and 0 bases, with 13 bases remaining between them. The CDR3 sequence: CASSSIRDSSGNTIYF. CDR3 nucleotides: TGTGCCAGCAGCTCCATTCGGGACTCCTCTGGAAACACCATATATTTT.

The CDR3: CARSTRTPGTEIYEQYF. CDR3 nucleotide sequence: TGTGCCAGAAGCACTCGGACCCCCGGGACAGAGATCTACGAGCAGTACTTC. J is TRBJ2-7 and V is TRBV5-3; 7 bases fit TRBD1. TRBV5-3 falls under the ORF class, with uncertain function. This CDR3 comprises 17 residues. V was clipped by 4 bases and J by 3 bases; unmatched bases: 16.

This clone was counted once. The chain is built from TRBV19 and TRBJ2-7; 7 positions agree with TRBD1. J was trimmed by 6 bases and V by 4 bases; bases with no gene match: 6. Looked up from germline, CDR1 is LNHDA and CDR2 is SQIVND (reference sequence). CDR3 length: 13 residues. CDR3 in DNA: TGTGCCAGTAGTACACAGGGGAGCGTCGAGCAGTACTTC. Encoded protein: CASSTQGSVEQYF.

The rearrangement links TRBV4-1 to TRBJ1-1; no clear D gene. CDR3 size: 13 residues. Trimming took 3 bases from V and 1 from J, leaving 6 bases between them. Germline V gives CDR1 MGHRA, CDR2 YSYEKL. The CDR3 coding sequence is TGCGCCAGCAGCCAGCTTGAGAACACTGAAGCTTTCTTT. It translates to CASSQLENTEAFF.

The chain uses TRBV10-3 and TRBJ2-5; a possible D gene is TRBD1 (6 bases). This CDR3 region has 12 residues. Germline CDR1 ENHRY, CDR2 SYGVKD. Trimming took off 9 bases at V and 7 bases at J, with 15 bases between the two ends. DNA for the CDR3: TGTGCCATGGCAGGGGCCCCGGGGACCCAGTACTTC. Translated, it gives CAMAGAPGTQYF.

CDR3 in DNA: TGCGCCAGCAGCTTGGAAGAGGGGGAGGGCACTGAAGCTTTCTTT. Its translation is CASSLEEGEGTEAFF. The V call is TRBV5-1, the J call TRBJ1-1; D possibly corresponds to TRBD1 (6 bases). Germline V CDR1 and CDR2: SGHRS, YFSETQ. Between the trimmed V and J ends, which lost 0 bases and 4 bases, there was a span of 13 bases. This CDR3 contains 15 residues.

The chain combines TRBV28 with TRBJ1-5; D remains ambiguous. Germline V CDR1 and CDR2: MDHEN, SYDVKM. V lost 7 bases and J 4 bases, leaving 8 bases between the germline ends. There are 12 residues in the CDR3. CDR3: CASNFGNQPQHF. The CDR3 nucleotides are TGTGCCAGCAATTTCGGTAATCAGCCCCAGCATTTT. The complete variable domain, with remaining parts taken from reference TRBV28 and TRBJ1-5, reads DVKVTQSSRYLVKRTGEKVFLECVQDMDHENMFWYRQDPGLGLRLIYFSYDVKMKEKGDIPEGYSVSREKKERFSLILESASTNQTSMYLCASNFGNQPQHFGDGTRLSIL.

The chain employs TRBV5-6 and TRBJ2-5; D is uncertain. In germline, CDR1 is SGHDT, CDR2 YYEEEE. Trimming took 4 bases from V and 3 from J, leaving 13 bases between them. This CDR3 has 14 amino acids. In DNA form, the CDR3 reads TGTGCCAGCAGCCCACTTTGGGCGGAAGAGACCCAGTACTTC. It is translated as CASSPLWAEETQYF.

The rearrangement joins TRBV5-1 to TRBJ2-2; D perhaps matches TRBD2 (6 bases). The CDR3 is 15 amino acids. V was cut by 6 bases and J by 5 bases, with 17 bases left in between. Germline CDR1 reads SGHRS; CDR2 reads YFSETQ. CDR3 region: CASMRMEEGTGELFF. CDR3 bases: TGCGCCAGCATGAGGATGGAGGAGGGTACCGGGGAGCTGTTTTTT.

This rearrangement joins TRBV21-1 to TRBJ2-1; the DNA was not used to check the table's D call, TRBD1. TRBV21-1 represents a pseudogene. The CDR3 is made up of 12 amino acids. CDR3 bases: TGTGCCAGCAGCAACAGGGGCAATGAGCAGTTCTTC. It encodes CASSNRGNEQFF.

The rearrangement joins TRBV15 to TRBJ2-6, with 9 bases lining up with TRBD1. The J segment lost 12 bases and the V segment lost 4 bases, leaving 10 bases of the junction unmatched. Germline loops: CDR1 LNHNV, CDR2 YYDKDF (reference sequence). This CDR3 is built from 15 residues. The CDR3 DNA follows: TGTGCCACCAGCACTACAGGGGGCTGGGGTAGCGTCCTGACTTTC. This translates into CATSTTGGWGSVLTF. Combining the CDR3 with reference TRBV15 and TRBJ2-6 gives the whole variable domain DAMVIQNPRYQVTQFGKPVTLSCSQTLNHNVMYWYQQKSSQAPKLLFHYYDKDFNNEADTPDNFQSRRPNTSFCFLDIRSPGLGDTAMYLCATSTTGGWGSVLTFGAGSRLTVL.